This T cell receptor beta chain appears in the sequencing data of a study of T cells in Graves' hyperthyroidism and ophthalmopathy. Amplification targeted TCR beta CDR3 regions from RNA transcripts. During a first-round RT-PCR of the TCR CDR3, the HTBI primer set was used. MiXCR, applied by TCRdb to the multiplex PCR reads, yields one record per CDR3 protein. The table includes nearly 600,000 distinct CDR3 sequences, more than 13% detected once. Study-level findings and limits: Ophthalmopathy, as predicted by the model, came a median about seven months after the prediction.

In its sample, this clonotype was seen a few times. Its antigen remains unidentified. Germline V lookup: CDR1 SGHNT, CDR2 YYREEE (reference sequence). V was pared by 7 bases and J by 1 base, with 12 bases between. CDR3 length equals 13 residues. The TCR sequence derives from a woman younger than 35 with Graves' ophthalmopathy. The sample was blood. This chain uses TRBV5-4 with TRBJ2-7; maybe TRBD2 (6 bases). Written as DNA, the CDR3 is TGTGCCAGCGGTGCGGGGATTTCCTACGAGCAGTACTTC. Its protein is CASGAGISYEQYF.